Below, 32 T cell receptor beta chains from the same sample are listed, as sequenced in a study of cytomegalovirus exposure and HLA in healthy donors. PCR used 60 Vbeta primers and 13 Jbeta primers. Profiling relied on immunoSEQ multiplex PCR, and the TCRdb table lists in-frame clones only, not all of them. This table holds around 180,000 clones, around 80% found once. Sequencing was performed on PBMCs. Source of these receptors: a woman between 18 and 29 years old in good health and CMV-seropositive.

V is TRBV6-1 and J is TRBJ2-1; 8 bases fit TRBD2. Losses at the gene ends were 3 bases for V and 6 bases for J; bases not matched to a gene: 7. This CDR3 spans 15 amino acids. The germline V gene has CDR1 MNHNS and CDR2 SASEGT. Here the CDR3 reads CASSEGLVSFNEQFF. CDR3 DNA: TGTGCCAGCAGTGAGGGACTAGTTTCGTTCAATGAGCAGTTCTTC.

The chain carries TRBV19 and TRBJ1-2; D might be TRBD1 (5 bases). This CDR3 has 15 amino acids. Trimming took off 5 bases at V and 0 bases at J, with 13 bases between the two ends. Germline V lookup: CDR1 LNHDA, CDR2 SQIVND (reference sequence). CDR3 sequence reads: CASSVDRVSNYGYTF. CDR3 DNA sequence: TGTGCCAGTAGTGTCGACAGAGTTTCTAACTATGGCTACACCTTC.

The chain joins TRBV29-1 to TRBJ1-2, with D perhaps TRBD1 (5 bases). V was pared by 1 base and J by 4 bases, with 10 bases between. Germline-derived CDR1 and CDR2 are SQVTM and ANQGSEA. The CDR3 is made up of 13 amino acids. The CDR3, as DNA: TGCAGCGTTGAAGCGGGGGAAGTCTATGGCTACACCTTC. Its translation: CSVEAGEVYGYTF.

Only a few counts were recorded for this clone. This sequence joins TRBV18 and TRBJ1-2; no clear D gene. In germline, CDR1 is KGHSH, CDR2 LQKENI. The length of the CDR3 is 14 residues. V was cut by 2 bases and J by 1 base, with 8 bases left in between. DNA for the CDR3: TGTGCCAGCTCACCATACGAGGGTAACTATGGCTACACCTTC. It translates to CASSPYEGNYGYTF.

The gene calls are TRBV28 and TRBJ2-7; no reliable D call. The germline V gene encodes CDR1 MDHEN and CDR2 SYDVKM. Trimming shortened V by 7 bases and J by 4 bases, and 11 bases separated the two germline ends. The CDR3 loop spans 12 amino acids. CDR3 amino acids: CASNAVEYEQYF. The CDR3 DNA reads TGTGCCAGCAATGCGGTAGAATACGAGCAGTACTTC.

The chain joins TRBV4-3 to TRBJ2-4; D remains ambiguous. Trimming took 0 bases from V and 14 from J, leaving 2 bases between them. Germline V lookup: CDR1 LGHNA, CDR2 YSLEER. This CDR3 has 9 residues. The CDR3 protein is CASSQDKYF. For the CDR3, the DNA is TGCGCCAGCAGCCAAGATAAGTACTTC.

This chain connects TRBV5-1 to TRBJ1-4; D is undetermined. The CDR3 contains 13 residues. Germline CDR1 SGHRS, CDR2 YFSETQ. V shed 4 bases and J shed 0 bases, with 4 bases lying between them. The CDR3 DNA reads TGCGCCAGCAGCACTGCAACTAATGAAAAACTGTTTTTT. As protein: CASSTATNEKLFF.

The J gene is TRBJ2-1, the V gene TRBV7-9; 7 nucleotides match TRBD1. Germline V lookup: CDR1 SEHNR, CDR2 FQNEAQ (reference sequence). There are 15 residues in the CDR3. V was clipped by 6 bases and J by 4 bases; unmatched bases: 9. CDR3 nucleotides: TGTGCCAGCAGTTGGGGGACAGCCATGTACAATGAGCAGTTCTTC. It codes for CASSWGTAMYNEQFF.

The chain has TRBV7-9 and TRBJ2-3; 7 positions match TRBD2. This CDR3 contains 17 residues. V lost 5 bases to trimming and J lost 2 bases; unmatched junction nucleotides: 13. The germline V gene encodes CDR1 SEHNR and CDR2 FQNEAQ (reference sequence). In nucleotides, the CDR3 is TGTGCCAGCAGCCCCCGGGGGGAGCGAGTGATCACAGATACGCAGTATTTT. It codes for CASSPRGERVITDTQYF.

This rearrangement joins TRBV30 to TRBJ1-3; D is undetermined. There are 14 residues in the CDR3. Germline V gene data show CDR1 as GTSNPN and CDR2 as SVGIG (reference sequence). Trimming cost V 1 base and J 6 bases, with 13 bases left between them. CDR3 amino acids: CAWSAGILANTIYF. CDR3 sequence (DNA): TGTGCCTGGAGTGCCGGGATTCTCGCAAACACCATATATTTT.

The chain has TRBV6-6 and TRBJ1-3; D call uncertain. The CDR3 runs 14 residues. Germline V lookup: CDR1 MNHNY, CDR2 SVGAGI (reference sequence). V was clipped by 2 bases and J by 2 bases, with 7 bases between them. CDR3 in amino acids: CASSYTRAGNTIYF. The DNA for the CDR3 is TGTGCCAGCAGTTACACGAGAGCTGGAAACACCATATATTTT.

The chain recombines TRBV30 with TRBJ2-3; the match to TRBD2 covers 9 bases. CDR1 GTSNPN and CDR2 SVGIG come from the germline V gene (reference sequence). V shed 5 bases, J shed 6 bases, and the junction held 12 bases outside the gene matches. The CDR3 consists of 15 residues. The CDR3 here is CAWAESGGPLDTQYF. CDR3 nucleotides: TGTGCCTGGGCCGAAAGCGGGGGGCCGCTGGATACGCAGTATTTT.

The CDR3 loop reads CASSSGGRETQYF. As DNA, the CDR3 is TGCGCCAGCAGCTCCGGGGGTAGAGAGACCCAGTACTTC. V gene TRBV5-1 combines with J gene TRBJ2-5, with D possibly being TRBD2 (6 bases). CDR3 size: 13 residues. Trimming took 3 bases from V and 4 from J, leaving 10 bases between them. Germline loops: CDR1 SGHRS, CDR2 YFSETQ.

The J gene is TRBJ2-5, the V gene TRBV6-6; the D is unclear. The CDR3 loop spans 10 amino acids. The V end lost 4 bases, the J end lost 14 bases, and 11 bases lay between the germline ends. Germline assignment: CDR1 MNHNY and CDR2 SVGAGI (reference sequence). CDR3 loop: CASSSRIFYF. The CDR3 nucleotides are TGTGCCAGCAGTTCCAGGATTTTTTACTTC.

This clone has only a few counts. The CDR3 DNA reads TGTGCCAGCAGCTCCCTGGGGGGGCGGGAGACCCAGTACTTC. As protein: CASSSLGGRETQYF. This sequence joins TRBV6-1 and TRBJ2-5, with TRBD2 as a possible D gene (7 bases). Between the trimmed V and J ends, which lost 6 bases and 5 bases, there was a span of 16 bases. The CDR3 has 14 amino acids. Per the germline V gene, CDR1 is MNHNS and CDR2 is SASEGT.

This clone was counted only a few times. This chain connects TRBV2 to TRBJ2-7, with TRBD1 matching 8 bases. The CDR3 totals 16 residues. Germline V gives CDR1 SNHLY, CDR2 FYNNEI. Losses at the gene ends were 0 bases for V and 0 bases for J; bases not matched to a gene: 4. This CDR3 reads CASSEAGTGSSYEQYF. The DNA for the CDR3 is TGTGCCAGCAGTGAAGCCGGGACAGGTAGCTCCTACGAGCAGTACTTC.

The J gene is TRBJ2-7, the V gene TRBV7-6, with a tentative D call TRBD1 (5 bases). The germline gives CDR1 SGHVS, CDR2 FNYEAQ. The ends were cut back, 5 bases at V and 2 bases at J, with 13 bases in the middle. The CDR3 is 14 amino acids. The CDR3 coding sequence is TGTGCCAGCAGCCTCGACAGTGGCCCCTACGAGCAGTACTTC. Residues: CASSLDSGPYEQYF.

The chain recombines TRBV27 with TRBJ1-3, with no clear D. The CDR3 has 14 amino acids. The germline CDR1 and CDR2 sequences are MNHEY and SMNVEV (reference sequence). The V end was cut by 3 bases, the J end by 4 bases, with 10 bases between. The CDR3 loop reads CASSFTPRGNTIYF. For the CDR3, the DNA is TGTGCCAGCAGTTTCACCCCCCGGGGAAACACCATATATTTT.

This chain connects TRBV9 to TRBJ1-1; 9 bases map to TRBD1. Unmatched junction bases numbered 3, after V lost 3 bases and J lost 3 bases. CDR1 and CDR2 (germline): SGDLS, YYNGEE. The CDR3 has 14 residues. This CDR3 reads CASSATGGDTEAFF. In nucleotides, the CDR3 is TGTGCCAGCAGCGCGACAGGGGGTGACACTGAAGCTTTCTTT.

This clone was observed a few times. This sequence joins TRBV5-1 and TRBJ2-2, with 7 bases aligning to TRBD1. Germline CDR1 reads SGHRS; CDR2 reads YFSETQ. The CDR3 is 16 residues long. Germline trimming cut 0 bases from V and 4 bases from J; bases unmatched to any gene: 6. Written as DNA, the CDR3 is TGCGCCAGCAGCTTGGTCCGGGACAGCTCCACCGGGGAGCTGTTTTTT. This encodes CASSLVRDSSTGELFF.

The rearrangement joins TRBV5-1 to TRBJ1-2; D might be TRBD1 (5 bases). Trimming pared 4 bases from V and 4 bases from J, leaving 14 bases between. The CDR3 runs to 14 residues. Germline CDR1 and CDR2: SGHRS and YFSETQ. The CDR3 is CASSTGTQLYGYTF. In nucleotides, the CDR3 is TGCGCCAGCAGCACAGGAACGCAGCTCTATGGCTACACCTTC.

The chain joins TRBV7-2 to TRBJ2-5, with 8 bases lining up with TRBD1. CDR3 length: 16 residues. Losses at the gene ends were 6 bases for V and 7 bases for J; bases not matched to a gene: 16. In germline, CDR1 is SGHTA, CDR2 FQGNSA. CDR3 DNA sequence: TGTGCCAGCAGGCCACCGGGACAGGCAAATCTCAGGACCCAGTACTTC. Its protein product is CASRPPGQANLRTQYF.

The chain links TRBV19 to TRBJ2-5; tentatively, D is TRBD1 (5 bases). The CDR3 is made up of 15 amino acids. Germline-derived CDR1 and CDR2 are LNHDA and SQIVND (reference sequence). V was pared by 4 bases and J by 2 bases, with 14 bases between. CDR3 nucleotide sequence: TGTGCCAGTAGTAGGGGTAACAGGCGACAAGAGACCCAGTACTTC. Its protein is CASSRGNRRQETQYF.

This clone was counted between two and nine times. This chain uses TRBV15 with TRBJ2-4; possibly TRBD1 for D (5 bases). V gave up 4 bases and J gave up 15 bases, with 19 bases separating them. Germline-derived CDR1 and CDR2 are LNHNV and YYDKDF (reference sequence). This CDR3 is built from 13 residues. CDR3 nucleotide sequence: TGTGCCACCAGCAAAGAATCCCAGGGTGAAGGGTACTTC. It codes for CATSKESQGEGYF.

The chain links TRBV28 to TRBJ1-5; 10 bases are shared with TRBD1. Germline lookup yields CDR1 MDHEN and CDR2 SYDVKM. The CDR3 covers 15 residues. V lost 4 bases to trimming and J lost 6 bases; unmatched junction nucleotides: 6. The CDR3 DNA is TGTGCCAGCAGTTCCTTAAGACAGGGGGCTCAGCCCCAGCATTTT. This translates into CASSSLRQGAQPQHF.

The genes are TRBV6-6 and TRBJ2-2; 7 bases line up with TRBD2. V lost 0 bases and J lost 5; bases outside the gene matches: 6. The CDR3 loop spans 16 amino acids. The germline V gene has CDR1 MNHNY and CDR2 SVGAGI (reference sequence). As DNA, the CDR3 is TGTGCCAGCAGTTACTCTCGGGGAGGGGATACCGGGGAGCTGTTTTTT. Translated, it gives CASSYSRGGDTGELFF.

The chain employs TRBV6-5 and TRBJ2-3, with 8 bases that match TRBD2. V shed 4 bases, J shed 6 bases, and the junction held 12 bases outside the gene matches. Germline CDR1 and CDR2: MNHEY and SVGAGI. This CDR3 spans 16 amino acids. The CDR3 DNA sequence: TGTGCCAGCAGTTCCCCCTTTGAGCGGGGGCGTGATACGCAGTATTTT. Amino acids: CASSSPFERGRDTQYF.

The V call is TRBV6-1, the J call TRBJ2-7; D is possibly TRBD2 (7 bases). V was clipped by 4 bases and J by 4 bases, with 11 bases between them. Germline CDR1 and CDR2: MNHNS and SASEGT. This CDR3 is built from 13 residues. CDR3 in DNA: TGTGCCAGCAGTGTTGGGGGGGCGTACGAGCAGTACGTC. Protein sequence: CASSVGGAYEQYV.

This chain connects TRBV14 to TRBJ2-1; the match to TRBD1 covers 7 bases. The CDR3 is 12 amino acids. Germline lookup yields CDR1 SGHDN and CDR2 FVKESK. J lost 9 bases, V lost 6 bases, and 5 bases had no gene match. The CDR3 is CASSPQGTEQFF. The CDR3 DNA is TGTGCCAGCAGTCCACAGGGGACTGAGCAGTTCTTC. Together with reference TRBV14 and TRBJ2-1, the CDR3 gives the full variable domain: EAGVTQFPSHSVIEKGQTVTLRCDPISGHDNLYWYRRVMGKEIKFLLHFVKESKQDESGMPNNRFLAERTGGTYSTLKVQPAELEDSGVYFCASSPQGTEQFFGPGTRLTVL.

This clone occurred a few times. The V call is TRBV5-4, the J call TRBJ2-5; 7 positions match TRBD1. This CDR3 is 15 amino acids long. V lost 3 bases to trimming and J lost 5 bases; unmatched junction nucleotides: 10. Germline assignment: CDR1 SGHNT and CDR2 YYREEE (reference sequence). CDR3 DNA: TGTGCCAGCAGCTCCCCGGTAACAGGGGTGGAGACCCAGTACTTC. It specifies CASSSPVTGVETQYF.

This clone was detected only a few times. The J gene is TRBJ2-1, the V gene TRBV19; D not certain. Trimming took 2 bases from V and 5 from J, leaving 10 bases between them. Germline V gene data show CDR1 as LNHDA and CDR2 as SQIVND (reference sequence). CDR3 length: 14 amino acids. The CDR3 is CASSIRVEDNEQFF. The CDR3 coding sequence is TGTGCCAGTAGTATACGGGTGGAAGACAATGAGCAGTTCTTC.

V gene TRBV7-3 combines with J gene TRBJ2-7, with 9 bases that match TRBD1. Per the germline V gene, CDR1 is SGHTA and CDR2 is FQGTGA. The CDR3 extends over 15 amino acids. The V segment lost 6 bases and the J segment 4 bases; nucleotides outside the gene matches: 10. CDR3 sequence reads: CASSPATGTGYEQYF. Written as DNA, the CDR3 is TGTGCCAGCAGTCCTGCGACCGGGACAGGGTACGAGCAGTACTTC.